This entry is about one T cell receptor beta chain. The antigen it binds to is not known. Per-base qualities were not stored, and no clone one base away is much larger. This sample's time point label indicates: week 47, end of study. Each vaccine dose was 300 ug of a 20-mer mutant IDH1 peptide in Montanide, given subcutaneously with topical imiquimod. Eight vaccinations were administered to patients in weeks 1, 3, 5, 7, 11, 15, 19 and 23, corresponding to visits V03 through V10. All donors had newly diagnosed IDH1-mutant astrocytomas of WHO grade 3 or 4 that showed loss of nuclear ATRX. The samples were drawn from NOA16, a multicentre, single-arm, open-label phase I trial in Germany that tested a mutant IDH1 peptide vaccine in humans for the first time. The DNeasy Blood and Tissue Kit was used to extract genomic DNA from EDTA blood for TCRB sequencing. This entry belongs to a study of a mutant IDH1 vaccine in newly diagnosed glioma (dated by TCRdb to the early 2020s). For context, the study as a whole: In the chemotherapy-containing groups, vaccination started alongside temozolomide cycles, whereas in patients who had radiotherapy alone it started 4-6 weeks after radiotherapy. For exploratory analyses, longitudinal TCRB deep sequencing was carried out in about 26 treated patients wherever samples were available. The week-35 safety follow-up took place at visit V12, and the week-47 end of study took place at visit V13. Before enrollment, most patients had been given radiochemotherapy with temozolomide as standard therapy, while the rest had received either radiotherapy alone or temozolomide alone. The approximately 30 treated patients were roughly 60% male and roughly 40% female, with a mean age of approximately 40 years. Peripheral blood was collected at six visits: V03 (baseline), V05, V07, V10, V12 and V13.

Receptors were amplified or captured by the immunoSEQ multiplex PCR assay. Rearranged TCR beta chain sequences were amplified using the hsTCRB Kit according to the manufacturer's protocol. An Illumina MiSeq was used to sequence the TCRB libraries. Per the original workflow: The kit vendor's proprietary platform handled demultiplexing, trimming and gene mapping. TCRdb mirrors the immuneACCESS table, restricted to in-frame sequences. Some clones are absent from its copies; in checked studies, under half trace to an unresolved V gene, and the reason for the others is unknown. V and J calls and clone size are given by that table; D and trimming were obtained from the DNA. The table for this sample lists tens of thousands of clones; around 84% of them were counted only once. Together, the top ten hold approximately 4.3% of the sample. The research as a whole found: Changes in the top peripheral T cell clonotypes picked up by TCRB sequencing did not appear to be linked to pseudoprogression. The authors stated that sample limitations prevented analyses of patient blood samples from being reproduced. Availability determined which PBMC samples were chosen for TCRB deep sequencing. Across multiple MHC alleles, vaccine-induced immune responses were seen in around 93% of patients.

Sample: PBMCs, taken from a glioma patient whose treatment included an IDH1 peptide vaccine. The sequence derives from a woman in her twenties or thirties with glioma. Some clones in this sample may be carry-over from other donors' samples.

The nucleotides are TGTGCCAGCAGCTCGGGACAGGGCCTCTATGGCTACACCTTC. This sequence encodes CASSSGQGLYGYTF. The chain employs TRBV7-9 and TRBJ1-2; 9 bases in between match TRBD1. CDR1 and CDR2, looked up from the germline V gene (reference sequence), are SEHNR and FQNEAQ. The CDR3 spans 14 residues, from the cysteine through the phenylalanine. Only the CDR3 region is kept as DNA, spanning 42 bases read in frame from base 1. Relative to germline, V is missing 4 bases and J is missing 4 bases, with 4 bases of the junction outside any gene match. Full variable domain (CDR3 extended with the reference TRBV7-9 and TRBJ1-2 proteins): DTGVSQNPRHKITKRGQNVTFRCDPISEHNRLYWYRQTLGQGPEFLTYFQNEAQLEKSRLLSDRFSAERPKGSFSTLEIQRTEQGDSAMYLCASSSGQGLYGYTFGSGTRLTVV.